The 12 T cell receptor beta chains reported below all come from one sample, sequenced in a study of T cells after yellow fever vaccination. TCRdb used MiXCR to reprocess the 5' RACE reads, holding one entry per CDR3 protein. This table holds a few hundred thousand distinct CDR3 sequences, about 5.2% found once. Sequencing used CD4+ T cells sorted from PBMCs, obtained on the day of the yellow fever booster vaccination. These receptors were collected from a man in his late teens or twenties who received the YFV17D yellow fever vaccine.

This clonotype was detected ten times or more. The chain recombines TRBV5-1 with TRBJ2-7, with D perhaps assigned TRBD1 or TRBD2 (5 bases each). V lost 1 base to trimming and J lost 0 bases, with 8 bases between them. This CDR3 comprises 14 residues. The germline V gene has CDR1 SGHRS and CDR2 YFSETQ. The CDR3 DNA follows: TGCGCCAGCAGCTTGCGGGGCCTCTCCTACGAGCAGTACGTC. Amino acids: CASSLRGLSYEQYV.

V gene TRBV20-1 combines with J gene TRBJ2-7; 15 bases align to TRBD2. The germline gives CDR1 DFQATT, CDR2 SNEGSKA (reference sequence). There are 15 residues in the CDR3. After removal of 3 bases from V and 9 bases from J, the junction contained 9 bases not matched to a gene. CDR3 residues: CSASSRTSGGAGQYV. The CDR3 bases are TGCAGTGCTAGTAGCCGGACTAGCGGGGGGGCCGGGCAGTACGTC.

This clonotype was seen only a few times. In this CDR3 the conserved last residue, phenylalanine or tryptophan, is missing, so a read error is likely. The chain employs TRBV4-3 and TRBJ2-3, with 14 nucleotides matching TRBD2. V shed 3 bases and J 4 bases; nucleotides not matched to a gene: 3. Germline V lookup: CDR1 LGHNA, CDR2 YSLEER. CDR3 length: 16 amino acids. This chain's CDR3 is CASSQRGLAGADTQYL. The CDR3 DNA reads as TGCGCCAGCAGCCAGAGGGGACTAGCGGGGGCAGATACGCAGTATTTA.

The V and J genes are TRBV6-6 and TRBJ1-1; D uncertain. V lost 0 bases to trimming and J lost 7 bases, with 6 bases between them. Germline CDR1 reads MNHNY; CDR2 reads SVGAGI (reference sequence). CDR3 length equals 12 residues. CDR3: CASSYSRGEAFF. The CDR3 nucleotides read TGTGCCAGCAGTTACTCTCGCGGTGAAGCTTTCTTT.

The sample holds many counts of this clonotype. The V and J genes are TRBV18 and TRBJ2-5; D not certain. The V gene lost 8 bases and the J gene lost 4 bases, with 14 bases spanning the gap. CDR3 length: 13 residues. Looked up from germline, CDR1 is KGHSH and CDR2 is LQKENI. DNA of the CDR3: TGTGCCAGCAGTCCTCCCGGGCGAGAGACCCAGTACTTC. Its translation: CASSPPGRETQYF.

This clonotype appeared many times. At one end, the junction sequence differs from germline, possibly due to a read error. CDR3 protein: CASSRGNTGELFF. The CDR3 DNA sequence: TGTGCCAGCAGTCGGGGGAACACCGGGGAGCTGTTTTTT. The V gene is TRBV5-1, the J gene TRBJ2-2; possible D gene TRBD2, 5 bases. From germline, CDR1 is SGHRS and CDR2 YFSETQ. The length of the CDR3 is 13 residues.

This clonotype showed up just a few times. The chain is built from TRBV7-8 and TRBJ1-2; D might be TRBD1 (6 bases). The CDR3 loop spans 15 amino acids. The germline V and J ends were trimmed by 3 bases and 8 bases, with 19 bases remaining between them. CDR1 is SGHVS and CDR2 is FQNEAQ in the germline V gene. The CDR3 DNA reads TGTGCCAGCAGCTTTCCGTCCAGGGGCGCAGGGGGCTACACCTTC. Its protein is CASSFPSRGAGGYTF. Combining the CDR3 with reference TRBV7-8 and TRBJ1-2 gives the whole variable domain GAGVSQSPRYKVAKRGQDVALRCDPISGHVSLFWYQQALGQGPEFLTYFQNEAQLDKSGLPSDRFFAERPEGSVSTLKIQRTQQEDSAVYLCASSFPSRGAGGYTFGSGTRLTVV.

This clonotype has ten or more counts. The chain combines TRBV7-2 with TRBJ2-3; possibly TRBD2 for D (5 bases). Trimming pared 5 bases from V and 1 base from J, leaving 16 bases between. CDR1 and CDR2 from the germline V gene are SGHTA and FQGNSA. The CDR3 runs to 16 residues. The CDR3, as DNA: TGTGCCAGCAGCGAAGCGAGCCCCGGGGGCACAGATACGCAGTATTTT. It yields the protein CASSEASPGGTDTQYF.

This chain joins TRBV6-1 and TRBJ1-5; unclear D gene. The CDR3 sequence is 11 residues long. Germline V gene sequence: CDR1 MNHNS, CDR2 SASEGT. Between the trimmed V and J ends, which lost 3 bases and 7 bases, there was a span of 4 bases. As DNA, the CDR3 is TGTGCCAGCAGTGAGGGCCAGCCCCAGCATTTT. It yields the protein CASSEGQPQHF.

This clonotype was recorded at least ten times. V and J are TRBV7-3 and TRBJ1-1; maybe TRBD1 (6 bases). The germline V gene has CDR1 SGHTA and CDR2 FQGTGA. The V end was cut by 4 bases, the J end by 3 bases, with 15 bases between. The CDR3 totals 15 residues. The DNA of the CDR3 is TGTGCCAGCAGCTCCCATCCAGGGGTTGACACTGAAGCTTTCTTT. It is translated as CASSSHPGVDTEAFF.

This chain connects TRBV5-1 to TRBJ2-1; the D is unclear. This CDR3 contains 13 residues. V was clipped by 4 bases and J by 12 bases, with 17 bases between them. CDR1 and CDR2 from the germline V gene are SGHRS and YFSETQ. The CDR3, as DNA: TGCGCCAGCAGCCGAGGTGCGGCCGTGGGGCAGTTCTTC. Translated, it gives CASSRGAAVGQFF.

This clonotype was recorded at least ten times. The rearrangement uses TRBV5-1 and TRBJ2-1, with D possibly being TRBD2 (7 bases). This CDR3 contains 14 residues. The V and J ends lost 4 bases and 3 bases respectively, with 11 bases between them. Germline V gene sequence: CDR1 SGHRS, CDR2 YFSETQ. The CDR3 DNA is TGCGCCAGCAGCCCGGGGGGCTACTACAATGAGCAGTTCTTC. Protein product: CASSPGGYYNEQFF. Filled out from reference TRBV5-1 and TRBJ2-1, the complete variable domain reads KAGVTQTPRYLIKTRGQQVTLSCSPISGHRSVSWYQQTPGQGLQFLFEYFSETQRNKGNFPGRFSGRQFSNSRSEMNVSTLELGDSALYLCASSPGGYYNEQFFGPGTRLTVL.